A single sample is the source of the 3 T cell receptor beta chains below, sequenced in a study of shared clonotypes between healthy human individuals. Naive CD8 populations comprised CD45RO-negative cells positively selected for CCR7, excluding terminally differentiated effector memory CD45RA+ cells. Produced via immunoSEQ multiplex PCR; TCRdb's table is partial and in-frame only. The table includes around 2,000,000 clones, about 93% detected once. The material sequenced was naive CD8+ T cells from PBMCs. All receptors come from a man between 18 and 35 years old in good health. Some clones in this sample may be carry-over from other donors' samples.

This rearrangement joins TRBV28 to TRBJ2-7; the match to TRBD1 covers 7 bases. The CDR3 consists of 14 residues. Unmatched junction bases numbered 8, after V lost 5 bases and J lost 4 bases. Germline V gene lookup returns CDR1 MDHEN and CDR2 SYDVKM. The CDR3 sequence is CASSLRDSRYEQYF. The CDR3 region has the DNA TGTGCCAGCAGTCTCCGGGACAGCCGATACGAGCAGTACTTC.

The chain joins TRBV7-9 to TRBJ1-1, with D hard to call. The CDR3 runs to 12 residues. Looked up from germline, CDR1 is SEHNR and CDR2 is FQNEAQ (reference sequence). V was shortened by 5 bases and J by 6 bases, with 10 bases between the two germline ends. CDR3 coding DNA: TGTGCCAGCAGCCCCGGGTGGGCTGAAGCTTTCTTT. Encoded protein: CASSPGWAEAFF.

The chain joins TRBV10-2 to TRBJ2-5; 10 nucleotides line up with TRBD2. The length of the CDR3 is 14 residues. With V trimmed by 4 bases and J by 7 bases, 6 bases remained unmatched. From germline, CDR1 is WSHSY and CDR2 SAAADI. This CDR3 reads CASSGEVAGGTQYF. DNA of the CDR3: TGCGCCAGCAGTGGGGAGGTAGCGGGAGGGACCCAGTACTTC.